A single T cell receptor (beta chain) is shown here with its context. The antigen remains unidentified. This specimen belongs to a study of cytomegalovirus exposure and HLA in healthy donors. The study, taken as a whole, reports: Later work associated over 15,000 TCR beta sequences with HLA alleles at 0.05 false discovery rate. Previous analysis showed most TCR beta V segments were productive about 90% or about 30% of the time.

13 Jbeta primers and 60 Vbeta primers were used for the PCR. In the original analysis: In a later analysis, the count reached some 75 million unique TCR beta chains, with about 11 million shared. TCRdb keeps only in-frame clones here, not all; method: immunoSEQ multiplex PCR. V and J calls and clone size follow that table, whereas D and trimming were derived from the DNA. The sample contains about 140,000 clones, 65% to 80% of which appear only once. V gave up 6 bases and J gave up 5 bases; unmatched junction bases: 9. The CDR3 covers 14 residues. The germline CDR1 and CDR2 sequences are MNHEY and SMNVEV (reference sequence).

The chain links TRBV27 to TRBJ1-1, with 7 bases identical to TRBD1. The sample was PBMCs. The sequence was obtained from a male donor in good health and CMV-seropositive. The CDR3 loop is CASRPPQGDTEAFF. The CDR3 region has the DNA TGTGCCAGCAGGCCACCTCAGGGGGATACTGAAGCTTTCTTT.